This T cell receptor (beta chain) stems from a study of T cell responses to AZD1222 COVID-19 vaccine. Sequencing used immunoSEQ multiplex PCR; TCRdb keeps in-frame clones, though not all of them. This sample has 74,000 or so clones, with about 85% found just once. With respect to this clone: No antigen is known for it.

General study results and limits: Most donors were white British and more were female, and clonal diversity was possibly underestimated.

The clonotype was recovered from an adult in good health. The specimen was peripheral blood, collected on day 0 of AZD1222 vaccination.

The CDR3 protein is CASKGGNQPQHF. The CDR3 bases are TGTGCCAGCAAAGGTGGCAATCAGCCCCAGCATTTT. J is TRBJ1-5 and V is TRBV2; no reliable D call. The germline gives CDR1 SNHLY, CDR2 FYNNEI. Between the trimmed V and J ends, which lost 7 bases and 2 bases, there was a span of 6 bases. This CDR3 region has 12 residues.